This T cell receptor beta chain was sequenced for a study of cytomegalovirus exposure and HLA in healthy donors. Study-level background: In an earlier analysis, around 100 million unique TCR beta sequences were found from some 200 million T cells.

CDR1 SGHRS and CDR2 YFSETQ come from the germline V gene. The CDR3 runs 14 residues. The V and J ends lost 6 bases and 3 bases, in that order; junction bases with no gene match: 7. In regard to this clone: Its antigen is not identified.

Nominal health characterized the donors when sampled, though unrecorded immune exposures were likely. Study-level results: In a later analysis, compared with equally common non-associated chains, HLA-associated beta chains were more expanded. Based on reports, TCR beta sequences accurately predicted HLA-A and HLA-B alleles for most subjects.

Primers: 60 Vbeta forward and 13 Jbeta reverse. Produced via immunoSEQ multiplex PCR; TCRdb's table is partial and in-frame only. This table has over 150,000 clones, 85% appearing once. This chain connects TRBV5-1 to TRBJ1-1; 8 nucleotides agree with TRBD1. The receptor's source is a boy between 2 and 10 years old in good health and CMV-seronegative. Input material: PBMCs. The CDR3 DNA reads TGCGCCAGCACCGTGGGGGGACAGGACACTGAAGCTTTCTTT. Translation: CASTVGGQDTEAFF.